This T cell receptor beta chain was observed in a study of T cell responses to AZD1222 COVID-19 vaccine. Libraries were prepared by immunoSEQ multiplex PCR; TCRdb keeps only in-frame clonotypes and omits some of them. The sample holds around 110,000 clones; more than 75% are singletons and the top ten take around 7.2%. This CDR3 is built from 16 residues. Per germline, CDR1 MNHEY and CDR2 SMNVEV (reference sequence). J gave up 3 bases and V 5 bases, and 6 bases lay outside the gene matches. Specimen: peripheral blood, collected on day 0 of AZD1222 vaccination. This receptor was taken from an adult in good health. This sequence joins TRBV27 and TRBJ2-1, with 11 bases lining up with TRBD1. The CDR3 nucleotides are TGTGCCAGCAGTAACGCCGGGACAGGGGGCTACAATGAGCAGTTCTTC. Translation gives CASSNAGTGGYNEQFF.